The clone carrying this TCR beta chain has a handful of counts. The antigen remains undetermined. This sample is drawn from a study of response to subunit inactivated influenza vaccine. CDR1 and CDR2 (germline): ENHRY, SYGVKD. After removal of 6 bases from V and 7 bases from J, the junction contained 3 bases not matched to a gene. CDR3 length equals 12 residues. Overall study findings and caveats: Few new T cells, the authors suggested, are recruited by each seasonal influenza vaccination.

TCRdb re-called the RT-PCR reads through MiXCR, storing one row per CDR3 protein. This table holds 150,000 to 200,000 distinct CDR3 sequences, about 11% found once. The sequence came from a man over 45 who received an inactivated influenza vaccine. The sequencing used non-naive T cells sorted from PBMCs, collected more than 35 days after vaccination. The gene calls are TRBV10-3 and TRBJ2-7, with 10 bases lining up with TRBD1. CDR3 DNA sequence: TGTGCCATCAGAGGACAGGGGGGAGAGCAGTACTTC. Translation gives CAIRGQGGEQYF.